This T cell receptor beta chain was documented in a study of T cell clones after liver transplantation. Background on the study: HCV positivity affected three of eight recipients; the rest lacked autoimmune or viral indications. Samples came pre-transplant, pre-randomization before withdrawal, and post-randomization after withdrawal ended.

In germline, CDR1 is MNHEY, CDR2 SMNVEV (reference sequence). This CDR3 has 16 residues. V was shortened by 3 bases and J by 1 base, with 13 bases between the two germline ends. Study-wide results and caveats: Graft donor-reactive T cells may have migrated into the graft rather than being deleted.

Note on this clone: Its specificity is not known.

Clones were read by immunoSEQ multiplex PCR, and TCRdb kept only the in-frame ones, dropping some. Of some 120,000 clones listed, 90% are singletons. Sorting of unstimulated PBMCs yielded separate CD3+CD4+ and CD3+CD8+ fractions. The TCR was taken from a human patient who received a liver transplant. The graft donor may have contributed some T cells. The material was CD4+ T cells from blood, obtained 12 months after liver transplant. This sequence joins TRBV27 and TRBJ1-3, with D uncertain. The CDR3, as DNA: TGTGCCAGCAGTTTTGGGTCCCCGGGATCTGGAAACACCATATATTTT. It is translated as CASSFGSPGSGNTIYF.